A single sample gave rise to the 12 T cell receptor beta chains below, sequenced in a study of spatial heterogeneity in lung cancer. TCRdb recomputed calls from the 5' RACE reads with MiXCR, one row per CDR3 protein. Found here are over 75,000 distinct CDR3 sequences, roughly a fifth of them singletons; the top ten hold 6.2%. Documented time point: sample taken at primary tumor resection. Without sorting, whole RNA was sequenced from tumor, nontumor lung or frozen PBMC. Sample: PBMCs, taken at surgery. The origin of the receptors is a male donor with early-stage non-small cell lung cancer.

This clonotype was picked up a small number of times. V and J are TRBV5-6 and TRBJ2-5; the D is unclear. Germline V gene data show CDR1 as SGHDT and CDR2 as YYEEEE. V shed 0 bases and J shed 2 bases, with 8 bases lying between them. The CDR3 covers 14 residues. CDR3 coding DNA: TGTGCCAGCAGCTTGGTGTCAGGTCAAGAGACCCAGTACTTC. As protein: CASSLVSGQETQYF. Supplemented by reference TRBV5-6 and TRBJ2-5, the full variable domain reads DAGVTQSPTHLIKTRGQQVTLRCSPKSGHDTVSWYQQALGQGPQFIFQYYEEEERQRGNFPDRFSGHQFPNYSSELNVNALLLGDSALYLCASSLVSGQETQYFGPGTRLLVL.

The table lists this clonotype with a count of one. The J gene is TRBJ2-7, the V gene TRBV3-1, with D possibly TRBD2 on 5 matching bases. The CDR3 loop spans 16 amino acids. CDR1 and CDR2 (germline): LGHDT, YNNKEL (reference sequence). The germline V and J ends were trimmed by 4 bases and 6 bases, with 22 bases remaining between them. CDR3 region: CASSPRQGTSAGEQYF. The CDR3 DNA follows: TGTGCCAGCAGCCCCCGACAAGGAACAAGCGCGGGCGAGCAGTACTTC.

This clonotype appeared a few times. J is TRBJ2-5 and V is TRBV29-1, with 8 bases lining up with TRBD2. Losses at the gene ends were 2 bases for V and 7 bases for J; bases not matched to a gene: 15. Germline CDR1 SQVTM, CDR2 ANQGSEA. The CDR3 is made up of 16 amino acids. In nucleotides, the CDR3 is TGCAGCGTTGAAATGGCGGGGGGCGACCTCCCAACGACCCAGTACTTC. Translation gives CSVEMAGGDLPTTQYF. The full variable domain, with the rest looked up from reference TRBV29-1 and TRBJ2-5, is SAVISQKPSRDICQRGTSLTIQCQVDSQVTMMFWYRQQPGQSLTLIATANQGSEATYESGFVIDKFPISRPNLTFSTLTVSNMSPEDSSIYLCSVEMAGGDLPTTQYFGPGTRLLVL.

This clonotype was counted between two and nine times. This chain links TRBV2 with TRBJ2-1; possible D gene TRBD1, 5 bases. The V end lost 6 bases, the J end lost 6 bases, and 9 bases lay between the germline ends. In germline, CDR1 is SNHLY, CDR2 FYNNEI. The CDR3 consists of 12 residues. CDR3: CASRGLGNEQFF. DNA for the CDR3: TGTGCCAGCAGGGGGCTTGGCAATGAGCAGTTCTTC.

This clonotype was seen a few times. The chain has TRBV18 and TRBJ1-1; 8 bases agree with TRBD1. Per germline, CDR1 KGHSH and CDR2 LQKENI. CDR3 length: 15 amino acids. The V gene end was trimmed by 6 bases and the J gene end by 4 bases; junction bases not matched to a gene: 10. Here the CDR3 reads CASSPRSGGGTEAFF. CDR3 coding DNA: TGTGCCAGCTCTCCTCGGTCAGGGGGCGGCACTGAAGCTTTCTTT.

This clonotype was recorded at least ten times. The chain combines TRBV3-1 with TRBJ2-7, with D possibly matching TRBD2 (5 bases). V shed 4 bases and J shed 1 base, with 11 bases lying between them. The CDR3 runs to 14 residues. The V gene's germline CDR1 is LGHDT and CDR2 YNNKEL (reference sequence). This CDR3 is CASSPGRGSYEQYF. CDR3 bases: TGTGCCAGCAGCCCCGGACGGGGATCCTACGAGCAGTACTTC.

The CDR3 here is CSARKPPNTEAFF. In DNA form, the CDR3 reads TGCAGTGCTAGAAAGCCGCCTAACACTGAAGCTTTCTTT. The gene calls are TRBV20-1 and TRBJ1-1; D is undetermined. This CDR3 comprises 13 residues. Germline CDR1 and CDR2: DFQATT and SNEGSKA (reference sequence). V lost 2 bases, J lost 2 bases, and 9 bases lay in between.

J is TRBJ1-5 and V is TRBV15; 9 bases are shared with TRBD1. The CDR3 sequence is 17 residues long. The germline gives CDR1 LNHNV, CDR2 YYDKDF (reference sequence). J lost 1 base, V lost 2 bases, and 6 bases had no gene match. In DNA, the CDR3 is TGTGCCACCAGCAGATCCGGGACAGGGACGAGCAATCAGCCCCAGCATTTT. This translates into CATSRSGTGTSNQPQHF.

This clonotype was counted a few times. The CDR3 reads CAWTKGPSGYNEQFF. The CDR3 coding sequence is TGTGCCTGGACCAAGGGGCCTAGCGGCTACAATGAGCAGTTCTTC. The chain carries TRBV30 and TRBJ2-1, with 7 bases matching TRBD2. Germline CDR1 GTSNPN, CDR2 SVGIG (reference sequence). V lost 4 bases and J lost 3; bases outside the gene matches: 9. The CDR3 covers 15 residues.

On this clonotype itself: Just one base apart from a much larger clone, this may be a read error. This chain uses TRBV7-6 with TRBJ2-5; D not certain. Germline CDR1 and CDR2: SGHVS and FNYEAQ. This CDR3 is 16 amino acids long. The CDR3 DNA is TGTGCCAGCAGCTTAGCTGGTTCCGGCTATCAAGAGAACCAGTACTTC. This translates into CASSLAGSGYQENQYF.

The DNA for the CDR3 is TGCAGTGCTAGCTTCAGTTCTCGAGGACTAGCGGGAGGGCAGACCCAGTACTTC. This codes for CSASFSSRGLAGGQTQYF. The chain carries TRBV20-1 and TRBJ2-5; TRBD2 aligns across 15 bases. Germline CDR1 and CDR2: DFQATT and SNEGSKA (reference sequence). CDR3 size: 18 residues. J was trimmed by 6 bases and V by 3 bases; bases with no gene match: 14.

This clonotype was counted a single time. With a much larger clone just one base away, this may be a read error. V is TRBV3-1 and J is TRBJ2-1, with 9 positions matching TRBD2. The germline V gene encodes CDR1 LGHDT and CDR2 YNNKEL (reference sequence). CDR3 length equals 16 residues. The CDR3 here is CVSSQDDLAGRDEQFF. CDR3 in DNA: TGTGTCAGCAGCCAAGATGACCTAGCGGGGAGGGATGAGCAGTTCTTC.